This record concerns one TCR beta chain sequence. This clonotype showed up many times. Its target antigen remains unknown. Per-base qualities were not stored, and no clone one base away is much larger. This specimen belongs to a study of T-cell memory formation after mild COVID-19 listed by TCRdb under 2021. The study in broad terms: TCR sequence clusters from the two donors were largely donor specific. T-cell clones expanding and contracting after mild COVID-19 in a couple of donors were tracked by longitudinal TCRalpha and TCRbeta repertoire sequencing. Two young, previously healthy adult volunteers made up the cohort, one male and one female. The study at large found these results: Only a couple of mild cases were covered by the study, and larger cohorts that include severe cases with pre-infection samples were considered necessary. SARS-CoV-2 specificity was not confirmed for the second-wave clones peaking on day 37. Balanced CD4/CD8 phenotypes were observed for clones contracting from day 15 to 85, whereas a bias towards CD4+ was observed for a second wave of clones expanding from day 15 to 37. Contracting CD4+ clones turned up mainly in the CM and EM memory subsets, whereas EMRA was where CD8+ clones were enriched. Some responding clones were detected in pre-infection memory, which suggested that pre-existing cross-reactive memory T cells had joined the SARS-CoV-2 response.

Ficoll-Paque density gradient centrifugation was the method used to isolate PBMCs. The instrument given in TCRdb is Illumina NovaSeq 6000. TCRalpha and TCRbeta cDNA libraries were constructed by 5'RACE with constant-segment primers, with sample barcodes and unique molecular identifiers being introduced. Trizol reagent was used to extract RNA from every sample. The libraries were amplified in two PCR steps, and the second step added a second sample barcode and Illumina TruSeq adapters. The libraries were sequenced on an Illumina NovaSeq using 2 x 150 bp paired-end reads. As for how the authors treated the data: With migec v1.2.7, reads were demultiplexed and then collapsed into UMI-guided consensus sequences. Using mixcr v2.1.11, UMI consensuses were aligned to TRA and TRB V and J templates and then assembled into clonotypes. Clonotypes were classified as expanded or contracted when called significant by both edgeR and NoisET, with noise models trained on biological replicates. For edgeR calls, a false discovery rate-adjusted p below 0.01 and a log2 fold-change threshold of 1 were applied. PCA with hierarchical clustering of max-normalized trajectories of the 1000 most abundant clonotypes was used as exploratory dynamics analysis. The CD4 or CD8 phenotype of responding clones was assigned using the separately sequenced CD4+ and CD8+ repertoires. Clones were called with MiXCR by TCRdb after fastp trimmed the public reads at Q25, and only in-frame beta chains were retained. Each CDR3 protein gets just one entry, which takes the most common genes and DNA from the rows behind it. Clone size and V and J calls follow TCRdb, not the original study. The sample records roughly 510,000 distinct CDR3 sequences, 17% of which are singletons. The top ten clones comprise less than 10% of the sample.

V and J are truncated by 3 bases and 4 bases respectively, leaving an intervening sequence of 16 bases. As encoded in the germline V gene (reference sequence), CDR1 is LNHDA while CDR2 is SQIVND. The CDR3 holds 15 amino acids from the cysteine to the phenylalanine. The read is trimmed to its CDR3 DNA, 45 bases read in frame from base 1. The specimen was PBMCs or a T cell subset sorted from them (not recorded which). The rearrangement combines TRBV19 with TRBJ2-7; no D gene call is confident. The TCR originated in an adult woman who had mild COVID-19 (a few samples of this study predate the infection). The sample titles of this study are shuffled in the database, so cell type and time point are left out; the donor was told from shared clones. The encoded CDR3 is CASSMSGWDMYEQYF. The sequenced DNA is TGTGCCAGTAGTATGTCGGGTTGGGATATGTACGAGCAGTACTTC.